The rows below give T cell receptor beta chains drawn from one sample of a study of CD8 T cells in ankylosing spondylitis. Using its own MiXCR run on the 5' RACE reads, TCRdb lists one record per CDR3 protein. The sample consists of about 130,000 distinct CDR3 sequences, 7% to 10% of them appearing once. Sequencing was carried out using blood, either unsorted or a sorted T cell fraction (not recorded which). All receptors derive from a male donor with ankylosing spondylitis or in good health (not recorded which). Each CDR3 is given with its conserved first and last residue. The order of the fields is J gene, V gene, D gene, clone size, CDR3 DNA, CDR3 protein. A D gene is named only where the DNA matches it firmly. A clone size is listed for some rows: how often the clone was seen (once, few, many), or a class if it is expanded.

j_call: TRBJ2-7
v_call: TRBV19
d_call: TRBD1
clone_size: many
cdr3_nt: TGTGCCAGTGGGGACAGTAACTACGAGCAGTACTTC
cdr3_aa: CASGDSNYEQYF

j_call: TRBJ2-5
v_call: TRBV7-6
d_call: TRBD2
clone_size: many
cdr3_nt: TGTGCCAGCAGCTTAGCGACTAGCCCCGAGACCCAGTACTTC
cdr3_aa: CASSLATSPETQYF

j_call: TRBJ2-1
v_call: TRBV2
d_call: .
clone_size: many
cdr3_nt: TGTGCCAGCAGTGAGGGCCGCATGCCTCGATCCTACAATGAGCAGTTCTTC
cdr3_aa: CASSEGRMPRSYNEQFF

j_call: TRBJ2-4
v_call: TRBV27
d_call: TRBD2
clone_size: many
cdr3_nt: TGTGCCAGCAGTTTATGGGATCCGGGACTAGCGGGAGGTAGAGCCAAAAACATTCAGTACTTC
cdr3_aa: CASSLWDPGLAGGRAKNIQYF

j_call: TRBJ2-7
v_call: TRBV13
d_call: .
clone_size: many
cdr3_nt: TGTGCCAGCAGTCGACAGGTCCTCTACGAGCAGTACTTC
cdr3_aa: CASSRQVLYEQYF

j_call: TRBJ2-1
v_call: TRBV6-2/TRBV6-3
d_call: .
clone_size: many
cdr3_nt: TGTGCCAGCAGTCGACTGAACGCCTACAATGAGCAGTTCTTC
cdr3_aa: CASSRLNAYNEQFF

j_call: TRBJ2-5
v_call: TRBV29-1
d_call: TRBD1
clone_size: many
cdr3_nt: TGCAGCTCCAGGACAGGGGGGCAAGAGACCCAGTACTTC
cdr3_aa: CSSRTGGQETQYF

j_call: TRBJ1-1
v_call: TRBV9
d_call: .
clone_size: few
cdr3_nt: TGTGCCAGCAGCGAGGTCTTGATGAACACTGAAGCTTTCTTT
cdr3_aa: CASSEVLMNTEAFF

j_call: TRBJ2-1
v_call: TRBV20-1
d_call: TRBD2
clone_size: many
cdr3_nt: TGCAGTGCTGCAAGCGGGGACTACAATGAGCAGTTCTTC
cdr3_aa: CSAASGDYNEQFF

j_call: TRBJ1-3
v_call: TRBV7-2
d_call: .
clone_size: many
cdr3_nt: TGTGCCAGCAGTCCAAGGGGGAGGACTGGAAACACCATATATTTT
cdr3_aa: CASSPRGRTGNTIYF

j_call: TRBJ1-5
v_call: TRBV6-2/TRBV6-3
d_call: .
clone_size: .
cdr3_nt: TGTGCCAGCAGTTACCCGACAGTTTTTCAGCCCCAGCATTTC
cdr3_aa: CASSYPTVFQPQHF

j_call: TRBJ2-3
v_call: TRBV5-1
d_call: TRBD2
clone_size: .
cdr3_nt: TGCGCCAGCAGCCCCGAGGGCCCGGTCCCCGGGACTAGCGGGAGGTCAGATACGCAGTATTTT
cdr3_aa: CASSPEGPVPGTSGRSDTQYF

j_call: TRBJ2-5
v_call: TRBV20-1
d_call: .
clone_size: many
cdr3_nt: TGCAGTGCTAGTGTGGGATTCCAAGAGACCCAGTACTTC
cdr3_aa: CSASVGFQETQYF

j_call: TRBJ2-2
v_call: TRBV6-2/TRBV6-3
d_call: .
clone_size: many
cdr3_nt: TGTGCCAGCAGGAGATATGCGACACTGAACACCGGGGAGCTGTTTTTT
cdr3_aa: CASRRYATLNTGELFF

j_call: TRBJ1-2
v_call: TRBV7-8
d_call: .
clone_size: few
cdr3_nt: TGTGCCAGCAGCTTAGCGGGGTCAGGGAGCCCCTATGGCTACACCTTC
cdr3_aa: CASSLAGSGSPYGYTF

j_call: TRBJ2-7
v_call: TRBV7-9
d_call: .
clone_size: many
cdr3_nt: TGTGCCAGCAGCTTACTAGGCAGGGATCCCTACGAGCAGTACTTC
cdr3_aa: CASSLLGRDPYEQYF

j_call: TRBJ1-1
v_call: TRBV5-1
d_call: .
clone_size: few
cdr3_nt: TGCGCCAGCAGCTACGGGGGCAACACTGAAGCTTTCTTT
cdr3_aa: CASSYGGNTEAFF

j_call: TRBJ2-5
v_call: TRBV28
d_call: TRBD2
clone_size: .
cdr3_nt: TGTGCCAGCAGTCAAAGCGGGAGCAAACAAGGGACCCAGTACTTC
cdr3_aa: CASSQSGSKQGTQYF

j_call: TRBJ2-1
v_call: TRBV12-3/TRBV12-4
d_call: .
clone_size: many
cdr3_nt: TGTGCCAGCAACCCCCCCGATAGGGGTTTTGAGCAGTTCTTC
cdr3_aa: CASNPPDRGFEQFF

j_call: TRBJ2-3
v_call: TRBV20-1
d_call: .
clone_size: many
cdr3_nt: TGCAGGGGATATAGCCCCTCCACAGATACGCAGTATTTT
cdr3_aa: CRGYSPSTDTQYF

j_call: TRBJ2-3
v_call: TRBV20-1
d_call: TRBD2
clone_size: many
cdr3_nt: TGCAGTGCTAGAGATCCGGGACTAGGACTCCCCCGTACGCAGTATTTT
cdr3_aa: CSARDPGLGLPRTQYF

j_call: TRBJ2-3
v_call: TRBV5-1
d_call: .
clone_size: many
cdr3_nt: TGCGCCAGCAGCTTCGGCTACACAGATACGCAGTATTTT
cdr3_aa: CASSFGYTDTQYF

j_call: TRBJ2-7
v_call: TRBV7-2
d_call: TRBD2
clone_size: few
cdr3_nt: TGTGCCTCTGCCAGGGGACTAGTTGGGGCCTACGAGCAGTACTTC
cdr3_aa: CASARGLVGAYEQYF

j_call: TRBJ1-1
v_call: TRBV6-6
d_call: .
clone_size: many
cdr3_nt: TGTGCCAGCAGCGTGGGGGACACTGAAGCTTTCTTT
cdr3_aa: CASSVGDTEAFF

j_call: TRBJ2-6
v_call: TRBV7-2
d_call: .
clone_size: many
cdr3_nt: TGTGCTGGGTCAAACTCTGGGGCCAACGTCCTGACTTTC
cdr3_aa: CAGSNSGANVLTF

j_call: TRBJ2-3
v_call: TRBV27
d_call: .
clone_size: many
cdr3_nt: TGTGCCAGCAGTTTTTTGGGGGCCGCAGATACGCAGTATTTT
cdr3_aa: CASSFLGAADTQYF

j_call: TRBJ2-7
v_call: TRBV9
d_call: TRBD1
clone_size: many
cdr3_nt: TGTGCCAGCAGCCCTTACTCGGGACAGGGGTTAACCTACGAGCAGTACTTC
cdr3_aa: CASSPYSGQGLTYEQYF

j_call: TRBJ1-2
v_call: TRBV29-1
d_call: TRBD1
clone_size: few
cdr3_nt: TGCAGCGTTGGGCAGGGGGTAAGCGGCTACACCTTC
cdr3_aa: CSVGQGVSGYTF

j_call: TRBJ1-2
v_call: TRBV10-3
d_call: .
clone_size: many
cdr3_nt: TGTGCCATCAGTGAAGGGACTGACTATGGCTACACCTTC
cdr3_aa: CAISEGTDYGYTF

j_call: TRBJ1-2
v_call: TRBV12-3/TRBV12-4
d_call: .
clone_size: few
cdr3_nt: TGTGCCAGCAGTCCTACAGGGAAGGGCTATGGCTACACCTTC
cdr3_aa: CASSPTGKGYGYTF

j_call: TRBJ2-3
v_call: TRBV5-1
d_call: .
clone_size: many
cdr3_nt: TGCGCCAGCAGCCCCGAAGGGGGAGGCCCCGATACGCAGTATTTT
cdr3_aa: CASSPEGGGPDTQYF

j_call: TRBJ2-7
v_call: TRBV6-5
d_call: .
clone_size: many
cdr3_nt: TGTGCCAGCAGTTACGCCAGACTAAGGGAGCAGTACTTC
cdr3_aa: CASSYARLREQYF

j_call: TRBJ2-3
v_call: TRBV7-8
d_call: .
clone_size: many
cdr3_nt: TGTGCCAGCAGCCCCCACCGTGTGGCCCCTGGCACAGATACGCAGTATTTT
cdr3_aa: CASSPHRVAPGTDTQYF

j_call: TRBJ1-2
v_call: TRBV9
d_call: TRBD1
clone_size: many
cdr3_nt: TGTGCCAGCAGCGTCCTGACAGGGGGGTTAGAAGGCTACACCTTC
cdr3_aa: CASSVLTGGLEGYTF

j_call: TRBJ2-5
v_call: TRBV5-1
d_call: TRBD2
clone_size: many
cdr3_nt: TGCGCCAGCACCCCGTCTAGCGGGAGTGAGACCCAGTACTTC
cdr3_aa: CASTPSSGSETQYF

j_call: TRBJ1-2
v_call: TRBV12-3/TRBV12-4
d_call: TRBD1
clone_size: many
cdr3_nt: TGTGCCAGCAGTCCCCGGACAGGGTCCTATGGCTACACCTTC
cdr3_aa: CASSPRTGSYGYTF

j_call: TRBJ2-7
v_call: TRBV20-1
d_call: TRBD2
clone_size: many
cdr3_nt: TGCAGTGCTGTAGCGGGAAATTCCTACGAGCAGTACTTC
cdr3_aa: CSAVAGNSYEQYF

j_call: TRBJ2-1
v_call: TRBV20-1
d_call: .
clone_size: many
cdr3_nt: TGCAGTGCTAGAGATCTATCCTACAATGAGCAGTTCTTC
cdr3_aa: CSARDLSYNEQFF

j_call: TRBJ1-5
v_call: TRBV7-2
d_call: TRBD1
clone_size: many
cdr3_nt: TGTGCCAGCAGCGATCGACAGGGGATTCAGCCCCAGCATTTT
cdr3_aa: CASSDRQGIQPQHF

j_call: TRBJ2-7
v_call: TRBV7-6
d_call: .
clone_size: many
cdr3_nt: TGTGCCAGCAGCTTATACGGGGACGAGCAGTACTTC
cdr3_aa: CASSLYGDEQYF

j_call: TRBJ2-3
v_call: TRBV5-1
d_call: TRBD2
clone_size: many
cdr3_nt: TGCGCCAGCAGCTTGGCTCTAGCGGGAGCTTCGTTGGATACGCAGTATTTT
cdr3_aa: CASSLALAGASLDTQYF

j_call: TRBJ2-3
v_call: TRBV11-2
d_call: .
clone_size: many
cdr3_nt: TGTGCCAGCAGCCGGGGCTGGGGGGCTAGCCCTACCGGGACAGATACGCAGTATTTT
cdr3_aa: CASSRGWGASPTGTDTQYF

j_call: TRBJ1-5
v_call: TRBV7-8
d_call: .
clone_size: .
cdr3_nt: TGTGCCAGCAGCTTTAGTGGAGGGGCCCTGGGTCAGCCCCAGCATTTT
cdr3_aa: CASSFSGGALGQPQHF

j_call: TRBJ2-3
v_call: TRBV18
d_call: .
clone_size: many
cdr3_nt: TGTGCCAGCTCACCACTCAAAATTGAGGTCACAGATACGCAGTATTTT
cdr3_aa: CASSPLKIEVTDTQYF

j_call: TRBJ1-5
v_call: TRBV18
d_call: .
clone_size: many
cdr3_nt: TGTGCCAGCTCACCTTTAGACAATCAGCCCCAGCATTTT
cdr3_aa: CASSPLDNQPQHF

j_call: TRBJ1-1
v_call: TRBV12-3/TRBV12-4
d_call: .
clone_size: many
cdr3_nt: TGTGCCAGCAGTTTAGGGCAGGACACTGAAGCTTTCTTT
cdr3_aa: CASSLGQDTEAFF

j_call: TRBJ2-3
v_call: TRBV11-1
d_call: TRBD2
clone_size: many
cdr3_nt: TGTGCCACCGAGGCGGGGGACACAGATACGCAGTATTTT
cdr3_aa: CATEAGDTDTQYF

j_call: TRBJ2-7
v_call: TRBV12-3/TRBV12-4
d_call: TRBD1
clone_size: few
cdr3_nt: TGTGCCAGCAGCAACCCGGGACAGGACGTGGAGCAGTACTTC
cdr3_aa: CASSNPGQDVEQYF

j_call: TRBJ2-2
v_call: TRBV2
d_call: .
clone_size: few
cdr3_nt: TGTGCCAGCAGTGAAGGAAGGGCAGGTAACACCGGGGAGCTGTTTTTT
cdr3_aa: CASSEGRAGNTGELFF

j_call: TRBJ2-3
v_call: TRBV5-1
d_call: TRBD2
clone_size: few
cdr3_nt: TGCGCCAGCAGCTTGGGCGGGAGGGCCGTCTTTGGTTTGGCAGATACGCAGTATTTT
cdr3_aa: CASSLGGRAVFGLADTQYF

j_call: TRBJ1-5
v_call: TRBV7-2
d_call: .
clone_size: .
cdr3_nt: TGTGCCAGCAGCTTAATGGGGGCCGTCGGTCAGCCCCAGCATTTT
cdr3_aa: CASSLMGAVGQPQHF

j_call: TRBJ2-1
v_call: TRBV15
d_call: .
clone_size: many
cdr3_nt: TGTGCCACCAGCAGAGTTGTTTTTCCCCCCCGGCTATATTGGCCGAATGAGCAGTTCTTC
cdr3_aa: CATSRVVFPPRLYWPNEQFF

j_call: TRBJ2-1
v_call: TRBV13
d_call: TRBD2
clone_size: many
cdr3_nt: TGTGCCAGCAGCTTAAGGGCACTAGCGGGAGTCCGCTACAATGAGCAGTTCTTC
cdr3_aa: CASSLRALAGVRYNEQFF

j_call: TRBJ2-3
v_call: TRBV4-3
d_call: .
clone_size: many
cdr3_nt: TGCGCCAGCAGCCAAGATCGAAGGGAAGATACGCAGTATTTT
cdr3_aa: CASSQDRREDTQYF

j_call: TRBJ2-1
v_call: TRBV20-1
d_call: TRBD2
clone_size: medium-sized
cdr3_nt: TGCAGTGCTAGAGATATTGGGACTAGCCAAAAGCAGTTCTTC
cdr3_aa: CSARDIGTSQKQFF